These T cell receptor beta chains were read from a single sample in a study of T cell repertoires in ileal Crohn's disease. Clones were read by immunoSEQ multiplex PCR, and TCRdb kept only the in-frame ones, dropping some. The repertoire includes some 6,200 clones, approximately 88% of them detected once, and 0.75% to 0.85% sits in the top ten. The sample was CD4+ T cells from ileum. All receptors come from an adult with Crohn's disease. Some clones in this sample may be carry-over from other donors' samples. Each CDR3 is given with its conserved first and last residue. A D gene is named only where the DNA matches it firmly. Some rows mark clone size as missing; the rest say once, few, many or name a class of expanded clone.

d_call: -; clone_size: -; v_call: TRBV21-1; j_call: TRBJ1-4; cdr3_nt: TGTGCCAGCAGCAATATAGGACACCAAAGGACAACTAATGAAAAACTGTTTTTT; cdr3_aa: CASSNIGHQRTTNEKLFF
d_call: -; clone_size: -; v_call: TRBV11-3; j_call: TRBJ2-2; cdr3_nt: TGTGCCAGCAGCCCCAGGGTTGGCACCGGGGAGCTGTTTTTT; cdr3_aa: CASSPRVGTGELFF
d_call: TRBD1; clone_size: -; v_call: TRBV18; j_call: TRBJ1-1; cdr3_nt: TGTGCCAGCTCACAAGGACAGGCGCTGAACACTGAAGCTTTCTTT; cdr3_aa: CASSQGQALNTEAFF
d_call: TRBD1; clone_size: -; v_call: TRBV28; j_call: TRBJ1-1; cdr3_nt: TGTGCCAGCATACCCTTGGGACAGGGGTTAAACACTGAAGCTTTCTTT; cdr3_aa: CASIPLGQGLNTEAFF
d_call: TRBD2; clone_size: -; v_call: TRBV5-4; j_call: TRBJ2-1; cdr3_nt: TGTGCCAGCAGCTCAGGGACTAGCGGGGGGTACAATGAGCAGTTCTTC; cdr3_aa: CASSSGTSGGYNEQFF
d_call: -; clone_size: -; v_call: TRBV25-1; j_call: TRBJ2-2; cdr3_nt: TGTGCCAGCAGTGATTGGCACGTGAACACCGGGGAGCTGTTTTTT; cdr3_aa: CASSDWHVNTGELFF
d_call: TRBD1; clone_size: -; v_call: TRBV10-3; j_call: TRBJ2-7; cdr3_nt: TGTGCCATCAGAACGGACAGGGGGGTCTACGAGCAGTACTTC; cdr3_aa: CAIRTDRGVYEQYF
d_call: -; clone_size: -; v_call: TRBV9; j_call: TRBJ2-3; cdr3_nt: TGTGCCAGCAGCGGAGAGCGGAATAGAGTCACAGATACGCAGTATTTT; cdr3_aa: CASSGERNRVTDTQYF
d_call: TRBD2; clone_size: -; v_call: TRBV4-3; j_call: TRBJ2-1; cdr3_nt: TGCGCCAGCAGCCAAGGGTCTAGCGGGAGAGGTGAGCAGTTCTTC; cdr3_aa: CASSQGSSGRGEQFF
d_call: TRBD1; clone_size: -; v_call: TRBV11-2; j_call: TRBJ1-6; cdr3_nt: TGTGCCAGCAGCTTCGATCCAGGGGGGAATTCACCCCTCCACTTT; cdr3_aa: CASSFDPGGNSPLHF
d_call: TRBD1; clone_size: once; v_call: TRBV18; j_call: TRBJ2-7; cdr3_nt: TGTGCCAGCTCACCGACGGGACCGGGACAGGGAAAAGAGCAGTACTTC; cdr3_aa: CASSPTGPGQGKEQYF
d_call: -; clone_size: once; v_call: TRBV28; j_call: TRBJ1-2; cdr3_nt: TGTGCCAGCAGGGTCCGGCCGGGGGGGGCCTATGGCTACACCTTC; cdr3_aa: CASRVRPGGAYGYTF
d_call: TRBD1; clone_size: -; v_call: TRBV30; j_call: TRBJ1-4; cdr3_nt: TGTGCCTGGAGTGACGGGACAGGGGGCCTGGGGGAAAAACTGTTTTTT; cdr3_aa: CAWSDGTGGLGEKLFF
d_call: -; clone_size: -; v_call: TRBV30; j_call: TRBJ1-4; cdr3_nt: TGTGCCTGCCCGCGCCAGGGGCAGAATAATGAAAAACTGTTTTTT; cdr3_aa: CACPRQGQNNEKLFF
d_call: TRBD2; clone_size: -; v_call: TRBV18; j_call: TRBJ2-7; cdr3_nt: TGTGCCAGCTCACCCACTAGCGGCTACTACGAGCAGTACTTC; cdr3_aa: CASSPTSGYYEQYF
d_call: TRBD2; clone_size: -; v_call: TRBV6-1; j_call: TRBJ2-2; cdr3_nt: TGTGCCAGCAGTGCCGGGACTAGCGGGAGAGTCACCGGGGAGCTGTTTTTT; cdr3_aa: CASSAGTSGRVTGELFF
d_call: -; clone_size: -; v_call: TRBV21-1; j_call: TRBJ2-7; cdr3_nt: TGTGCCAGCAGCCTTGCGGGACAGCTTACCTACGAGCAGTACTTC; cdr3_aa: CASSLAGQLTYEQYF
d_call: TRBD2; clone_size: once; v_call: TRBV19; j_call: TRBJ2-7; cdr3_nt: TGTGCCAGTAGTATGGCGGGAGGATCCTACGAGCAGTACTTC; cdr3_aa: CASSMAGGSYEQYF
d_call: TRBD1; clone_size: once; v_call: TRBV5-1; j_call: TRBJ2-2; cdr3_nt: TGCGCCAGCAGCCTTATTCCCCAGGGGGCGCTGACCGGGGAGCTGTTTTTT; cdr3_aa: CASSLIPQGALTGELFF
d_call: TRBD2; clone_size: once; v_call: TRBV28; j_call: TRBJ2-3; cdr3_nt: TGTGCCAGCAGTACCGGGACTAGCGGGACAGATACGCAGTATTTT; cdr3_aa: CASSTGTSGTDTQYF
d_call: -; clone_size: -; v_call: TRBV7-2; j_call: TRBJ1-2; cdr3_nt: TGTGCCAGCAGCAGGGGACAAGTCTATGGCTACACCTTC; cdr3_aa: CASSRGQVYGYTF
d_call: TRBD1; clone_size: -; v_call: TRBV5-1; j_call: TRBJ2-3; cdr3_nt: TGCGCCAGCAGCTTGTCCCCGGGACAGCTATCCACAGATACGCAGTATTTT; cdr3_aa: CASSLSPGQLSTDTQYF
d_call: TRBD1; clone_size: once; v_call: TRBV7-2; j_call: TRBJ1-2; cdr3_nt: TGTGCCAGCAGCCGGGGACAGGTCTATGGCTACACCTTC; cdr3_aa: CASSRGQVYGYTF
d_call: -; clone_size: -; v_call: TRBV7-2; j_call: TRBJ1-2; cdr3_nt: TGTGCCAGCAGCTTTGGACAGACGGATGGCTACACCTTC; cdr3_aa: CASSFGQTDGYTF
d_call: -; clone_size: few; v_call: TRBV29-1; j_call: TRBJ1-1; cdr3_nt: TGCCAGGGAGGGCGGGGCACTGAAGCTTTCTTT; cdr3_aa: CQGGRGTEAFF
d_call: -; clone_size: -; v_call: TRBV9; j_call: TRBJ2-3; cdr3_nt: TGTGCCAGCAGCGTGGGCAGCTCAGATACGCAGTATTTT; cdr3_aa: CASSVGSSDTQYF
d_call: -; clone_size: -; v_call: TRBV30; j_call: TRBJ1-3; cdr3_nt: TGTGCCTCCCTACCCGGGGGGGCTGGAAACACCATATATTTT; cdr3_aa: CASLPGGAGNTIYF
d_call: TRBD2; clone_size: -; v_call: TRBV27; j_call: TRBJ2-1; cdr3_nt: TGTGCCAGCACCTTGCTACCCACTAGCGGGACGGTTAATGAGCAGTTCTTC; cdr3_aa: CASTLLPTSGTVNEQFF
d_call: TRBD1; clone_size: -; v_call: TRBV4-2; j_call: TRBJ1-2; cdr3_nt: TGTGCCAGCAGCCAAGAGGTCGGGCAGGGGGCGCGAAACGGCTACACCTTC; cdr3_aa: CASSQEVGQGARNGYTF
d_call: TRBD1; clone_size: -; v_call: TRBV28; j_call: TRBJ2-2; cdr3_nt: TGTGCCAGCAGTTTAGGACAGGACACCGGGGAGCTGTTTTTT; cdr3_aa: CASSLGQDTGELFF
d_call: -; clone_size: -; v_call: TRBV5-6; j_call: TRBJ1-1; cdr3_nt: TGTGCCAGCAGCTTGTCGGGAGGCGGGGGCACTGAAGCTTTCTTT; cdr3_aa: CASSLSGGGGTEAFF
d_call: -; clone_size: once; v_call: TRBV19; j_call: TRBJ2-4; cdr3_nt: TGTGCCAGTCGCCGTGATAGTGGCAAAAACATTCAGTACTTC; cdr3_aa: CASRRDSGKNIQYF
d_call: -; clone_size: -; v_call: TRBV18; j_call: TRBJ2-7; cdr3_nt: TGTGCCAGCTCACCAAGCGAAATCGGGAGAAGCGCCTACGAGCAGTACTTC; cdr3_aa: CASSPSEIGRSAYEQYF
d_call: TRBD2; clone_size: -; v_call: TRBV7-6; j_call: TRBJ2-5; cdr3_nt: TGTGCCAGCAGCGGACCTCCTGAGACTAGCGCGGCGGGGGAGACCCAGTACTTC; cdr3_aa: CASSGPPETSAAGETQYF
d_call: -; clone_size: -; v_call: TRBV27; j_call: TRBJ2-1; cdr3_nt: TGTGCCAGCAGACCGAGCTCCTACAATGAGCAGTTCTTC; cdr3_aa: CASRPSSYNEQFF
d_call: -; clone_size: -; v_call: TRBV7-2; j_call: TRBJ2-7; cdr3_nt: TGTGCCAGCAGCTTCTCAATAGACAGGCCCCGTGAGCAGTACTTC; cdr3_aa: CASSFSIDRPREQYF
d_call: -; clone_size: -; v_call: TRBV30; j_call: TRBJ2-3; cdr3_nt: TGTGCCTGGAGGGGGGGGGCGAGTAGCACAGATACGCAGTATTTT; cdr3_aa: CAWRGGASSTDTQYF
d_call: TRBD1; clone_size: -; v_call: TRBV6-6; j_call: TRBJ1-4; cdr3_nt: TGTGCCAGCGTGTCGGCTGACAGGGGAAATGAAAAACTGTTTTTT; cdr3_aa: CASVSADRGNEKLFF
d_call: TRBD2; clone_size: -; v_call: TRBV30; j_call: TRBJ2-1; cdr3_nt: TGTGCCTGGAGTGCCGGGACTAGCGGAGTGGGCGAGTTCTTC; cdr3_aa: CAWSAGTSGVGEFF
d_call: -; clone_size: -; v_call: TRBV9; j_call: TRBJ1-3; cdr3_nt: TGTGCCAGCAGCGCAGGCCCCACGGGAGTCTCTGGAAACACCATATATTTT; cdr3_aa: CASSAGPTGVSGNTIYF
d_call: -; clone_size: -; v_call: TRBV6-4; j_call: TRBJ1-1; cdr3_nt: TGTGCCAGCCTCATTAGAACAGGGCCCACTGAAGCTTTCTTT; cdr3_aa: CASLIRTGPTEAFF
d_call: -; clone_size: -; v_call: TRBV27; j_call: TRBJ2-7; cdr3_nt: TGTGCCAGCAGTTTCGAGGCGCGGAAAAGCTCCTACGAGCAGTACTTC; cdr3_aa: CASSFEARKSSYEQYF
d_call: -; clone_size: -; v_call: TRBV7-2; j_call: TRBJ1-2; cdr3_nt: TGTGCCAGCAGCCCCCACACTGGGGGAGGAGGTGGCTACACCTTC; cdr3_aa: CASSPHTGGGGGYTF
d_call: -; clone_size: -; v_call: TRBV21-1; j_call: TRBJ2-2; cdr3_nt: TGTGCCAGCAGACTACCGGCCTTAGGGGGAGCTGACACCGGGGAGCTGTTTTTT; cdr3_aa: CASRLPALGGADTGELFF
d_call: -; clone_size: few; v_call: TRBV29-1; j_call: TRBJ1-1; cdr3_nt: TGCAGCGTTAATGGACAGCCGGACACTGAAGCTTTCTTT; cdr3_aa: CSVNGQPDTEAFF
d_call: -; clone_size: -; v_call: TRBV6-1; j_call: TRBJ1-5; cdr3_nt: TGTGCCAGCACAGAGGGGGGGGTTAGCAATCAGCCCCAGCATTTT; cdr3_aa: CASTEGGVSNQPQHF